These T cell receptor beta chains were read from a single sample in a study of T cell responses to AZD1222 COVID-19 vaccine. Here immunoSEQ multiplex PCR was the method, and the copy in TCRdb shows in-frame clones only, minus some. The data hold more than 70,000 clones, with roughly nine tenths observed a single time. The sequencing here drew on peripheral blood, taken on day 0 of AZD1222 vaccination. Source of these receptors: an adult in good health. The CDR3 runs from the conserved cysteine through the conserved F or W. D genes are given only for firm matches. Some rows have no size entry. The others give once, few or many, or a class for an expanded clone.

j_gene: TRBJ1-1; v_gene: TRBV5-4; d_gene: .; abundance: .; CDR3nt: TGTGCCAGCAGTTTTGGAGGGCGAGACACTGAAGCTTTCTTT; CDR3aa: CASSFGGRDTEAFF
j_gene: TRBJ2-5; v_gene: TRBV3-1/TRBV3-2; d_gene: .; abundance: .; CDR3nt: TGTGCCAGCTCCCAGGTGGAGACCCAGTACTTC; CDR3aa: CASSQVETQYF
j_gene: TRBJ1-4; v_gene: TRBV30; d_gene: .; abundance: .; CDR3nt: TGTGCCTGCCCGGGGGACACCTCTGAAAAACTGTTTTTT; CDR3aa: CACPGDTSEKLFF
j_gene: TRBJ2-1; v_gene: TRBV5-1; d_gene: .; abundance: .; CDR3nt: TGCGCCAGCAGCTCCAAGGCGGGGCCAGGCAACAATGAGCAGTTCTTC; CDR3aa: CASSSKAGPGNNEQFF
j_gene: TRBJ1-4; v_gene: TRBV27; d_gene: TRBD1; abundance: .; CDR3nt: TGTGCCAGCAGTTCTGAGGACAGGGTTGAAAAACTGTTTTTT; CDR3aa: CASSSEDRVEKLFF
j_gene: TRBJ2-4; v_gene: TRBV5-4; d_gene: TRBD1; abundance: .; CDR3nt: TGTGCCAGCAGCCTACACCCTGAGACAGGGGGTGGTAAAAACATTCAGTACTTC; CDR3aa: CASSLHPETGGGKNIQYF
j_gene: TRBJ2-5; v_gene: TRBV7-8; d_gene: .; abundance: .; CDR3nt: TGTGCCAGCACCAAAATAGTCTTAGCGCAGGAGACCCAGTACTTC; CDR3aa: CASTKIVLAQETQYF
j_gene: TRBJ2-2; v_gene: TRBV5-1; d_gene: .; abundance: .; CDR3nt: TGCGCCAGCAGCTTGGACGGGCCGAACACCGGGGAGCTGTTTTTT; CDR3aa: CASSLDGPNTGELFF
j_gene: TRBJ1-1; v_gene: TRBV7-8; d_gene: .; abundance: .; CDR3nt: TGTGCCAGCAGCTTTCGGGCAAAGAGAGGGAACACTGAAGCTTTCTTT; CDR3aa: CASSFRAKRGNTEAFF
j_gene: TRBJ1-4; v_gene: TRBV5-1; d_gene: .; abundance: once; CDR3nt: TGCGCCAGCAGGAGGGCAGATAATGAAAAACTGTTTTTT; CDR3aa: CASRRADNEKLFF
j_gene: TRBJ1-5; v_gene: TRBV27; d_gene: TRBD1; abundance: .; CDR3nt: TGTGCCAGCAGTTTAGGAGAAGGACAGGGCAATCAGCCCCAGCATTTT; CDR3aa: CASSLGEGQGNQPQHF
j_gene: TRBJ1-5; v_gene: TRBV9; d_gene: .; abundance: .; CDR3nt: TGTGCCAGCAGCGTAGGTGCGCAGAATCAGCCCCAGCATTTT; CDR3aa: CASSVGAQNQPQHF
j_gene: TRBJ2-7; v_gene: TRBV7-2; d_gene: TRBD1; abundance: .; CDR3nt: TGTGCCAGCAGCTTATACCCGCAGGGGGCTTTATCCTACGAGCAGTACTTC; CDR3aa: CASSLYPQGALSYEQYF
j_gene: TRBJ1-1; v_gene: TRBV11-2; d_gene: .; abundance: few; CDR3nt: TGTGCCAGCAGCTTAGAGGAGGGGCCCGACCTAATGAACACTGAAGCTTTCTTT; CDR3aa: CASSLEEGPDLMNTEAFF
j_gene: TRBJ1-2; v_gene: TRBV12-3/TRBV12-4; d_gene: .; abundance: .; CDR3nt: TGTGCCAGCAGTCCCACAGAGTATGGCTACACCTTC; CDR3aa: CASSPTEYGYTF
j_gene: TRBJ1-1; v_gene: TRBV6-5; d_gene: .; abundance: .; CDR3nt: TGTGCCAGCAGCCTTGGGACACTGTTAAACGCTGAAGCTTTCTTT; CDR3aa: CASSLGTLLNAEAFF
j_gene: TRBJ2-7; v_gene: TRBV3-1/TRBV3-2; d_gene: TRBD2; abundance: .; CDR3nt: TGTGCCAGCAGCCATAGCGGGAGTAGTCGCTACGAGCAGTACTTC; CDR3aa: CASSHSGSSRYEQYF
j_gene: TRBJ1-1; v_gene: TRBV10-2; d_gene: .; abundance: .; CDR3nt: TGCGCCAGCGGTGGGACCCAGGACGCACGTTGGGACACTGAAGCTTTCTTT; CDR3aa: CASGGTQDARWDTEAFF
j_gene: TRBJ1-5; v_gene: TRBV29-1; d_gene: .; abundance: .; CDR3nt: TGCAGCGTTGGGGGGGGACAAAGCAATCAGCCCCAGCATTTT; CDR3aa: CSVGGGQSNQPQHF
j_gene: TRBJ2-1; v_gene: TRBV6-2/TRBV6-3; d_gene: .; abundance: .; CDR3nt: TGTGCCAGCAGTAATAGGAATGAGCAGTTCTTC; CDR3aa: CASSNRNEQFF
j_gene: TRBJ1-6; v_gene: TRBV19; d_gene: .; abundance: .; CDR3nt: TGTGCCAGTAGTCCCGAGGGCAGAGAATATTCACCCCTCCACTTT; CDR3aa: CASSPEGREYSPLHF
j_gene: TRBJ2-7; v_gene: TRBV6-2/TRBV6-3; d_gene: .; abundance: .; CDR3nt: TGTGCCAGCAGTTTTAGCGGTGGGGCCTCCTACGAGCAGTACTTC; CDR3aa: CASSFSGGASYEQYF
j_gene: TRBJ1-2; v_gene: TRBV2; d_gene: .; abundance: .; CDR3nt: TGTGCCAGCAGTGAAGAGGGGAACTATGGCTACACCTTC; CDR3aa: CASSEEGNYGYTF
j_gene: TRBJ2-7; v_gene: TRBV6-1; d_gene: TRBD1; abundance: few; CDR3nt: TGTGCCAGCAGTGAAGGCACAGGGGGCTCGTACGAGCAGTACTTC; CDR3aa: CASSEGTGGSYEQYF
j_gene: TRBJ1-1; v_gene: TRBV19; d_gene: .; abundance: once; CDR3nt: TGTGCCAGTAGTATAGTAAAGCAGCTGAACACTGAAGCTTTCTTT; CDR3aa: CASSIVKQLNTEAFF
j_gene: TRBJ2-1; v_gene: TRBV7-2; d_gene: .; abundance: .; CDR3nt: TGTGCCAGCAGCTTAAACACTTGGCGGGATTACAATGAGCAGTTCTTC; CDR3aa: CASSLNTWRDYNEQFF
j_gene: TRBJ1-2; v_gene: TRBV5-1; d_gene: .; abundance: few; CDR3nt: TGCGCCAGCAGCTTGGATTTCAGAGGCTACACCTTC; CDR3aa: CASSLDFRGYTF
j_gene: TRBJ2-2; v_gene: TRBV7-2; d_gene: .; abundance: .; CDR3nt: TGTGCCAGCAGCTTAGTTTTTGACACCGGGGAGCTGTTTTTT; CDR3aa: CASSLVFDTGELFF
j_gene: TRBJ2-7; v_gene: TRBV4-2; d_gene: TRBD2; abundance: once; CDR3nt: TGTGCCAGCAGCCAAGATGGTCGGGTCAGCGGGACCCTGGGCGAGCAGTACTTC; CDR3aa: CASSQDGRVSGTLGEQYF
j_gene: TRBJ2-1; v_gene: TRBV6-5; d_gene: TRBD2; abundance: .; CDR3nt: TGTGCCAGCAGTCTTAGCGGGAGGGCCGCAAATGAGCAGTTCTTC; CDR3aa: CASSLSGRAANEQFF
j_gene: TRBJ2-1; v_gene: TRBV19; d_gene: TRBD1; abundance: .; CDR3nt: TGTGCCAGCTCCGGGACAGGGGGTCTAAATGAGCAGTTCTTC; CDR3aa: CASSGTGGLNEQFF
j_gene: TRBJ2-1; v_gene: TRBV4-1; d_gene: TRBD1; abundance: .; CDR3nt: TGCGCCAGCAGCCACAGGGACAGGGAAAGCTCCTACAATGAGCAGTTCTTC; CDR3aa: CASSHRDRESSYNEQFF
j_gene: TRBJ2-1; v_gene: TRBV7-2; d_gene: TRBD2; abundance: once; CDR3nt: TGTGCCAGCACGTCCGGAGTACTAGCGGGAGTTGGTGAGCAGTTCTTC; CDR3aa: CASTSGVLAGVGEQFF
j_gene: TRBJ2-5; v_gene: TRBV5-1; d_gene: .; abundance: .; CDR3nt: TGCGCCAGCAGCTTGCGTGCACTTGATGTTGGGGAGACCCAGTACTTC; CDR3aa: CASSLRALDVGETQYF
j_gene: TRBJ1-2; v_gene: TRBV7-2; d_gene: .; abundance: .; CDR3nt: TGTGCCAGCCTTCCAGGCGGCTTGTCTAACTATGGCTACACCTTC; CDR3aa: CASLPGGLSNYGYTF
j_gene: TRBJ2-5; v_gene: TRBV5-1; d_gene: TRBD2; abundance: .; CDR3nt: TGCGCCAGCGCCCTAGGCGGGGGAGAGGGCGAGACCCAGTACTTC; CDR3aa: CASALGGGEGETQYF